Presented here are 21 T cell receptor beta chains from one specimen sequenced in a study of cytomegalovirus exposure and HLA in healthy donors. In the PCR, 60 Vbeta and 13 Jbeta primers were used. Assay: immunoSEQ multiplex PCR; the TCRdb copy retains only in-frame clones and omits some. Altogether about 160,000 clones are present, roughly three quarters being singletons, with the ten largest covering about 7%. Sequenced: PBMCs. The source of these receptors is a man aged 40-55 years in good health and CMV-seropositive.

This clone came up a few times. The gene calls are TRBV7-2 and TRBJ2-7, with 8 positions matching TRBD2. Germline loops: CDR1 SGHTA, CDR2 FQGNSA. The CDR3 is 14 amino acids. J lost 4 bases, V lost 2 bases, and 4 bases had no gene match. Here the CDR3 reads CASSLQGGRYEQYF. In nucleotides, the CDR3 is TGTGCCAGCAGCTTACAGGGCGGGAGGTACGAGCAGTACTTC.

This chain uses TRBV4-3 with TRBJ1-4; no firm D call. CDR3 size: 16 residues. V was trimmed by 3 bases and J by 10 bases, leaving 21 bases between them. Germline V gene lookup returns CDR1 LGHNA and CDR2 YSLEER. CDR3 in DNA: TGCGCCAGCAGCCAGAACTACCCGGGCCTTGGAGGAAAACTGTTTTTT. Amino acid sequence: CASSQNYPGLGGKLFF.

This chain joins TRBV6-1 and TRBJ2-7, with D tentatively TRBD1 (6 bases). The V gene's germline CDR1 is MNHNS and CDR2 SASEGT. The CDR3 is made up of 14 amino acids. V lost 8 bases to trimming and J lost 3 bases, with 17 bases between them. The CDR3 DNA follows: TGTGCCAGCGAACTAGAGCACAGGGACTACGAGCAGTACTTC. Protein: CASELEHRDYEQYF.

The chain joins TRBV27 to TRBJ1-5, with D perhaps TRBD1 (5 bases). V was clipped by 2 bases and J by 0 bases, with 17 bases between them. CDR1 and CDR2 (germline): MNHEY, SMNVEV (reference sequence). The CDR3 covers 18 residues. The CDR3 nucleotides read TGTGCCAGCAGTTTAGGCGGGGCCCCGAGTCATAGCAATCAGCCCCAGCATTTT. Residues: CASSLGGAPSHSNQPQHF.

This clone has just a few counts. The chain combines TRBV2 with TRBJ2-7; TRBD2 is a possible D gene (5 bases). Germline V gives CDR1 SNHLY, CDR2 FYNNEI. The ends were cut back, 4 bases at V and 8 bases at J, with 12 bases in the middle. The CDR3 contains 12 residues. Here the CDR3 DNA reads TGTGCCAGCAGTGGGTTGGGGAGCAAGCAGTACTTC. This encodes CASSGLGSKQYF.

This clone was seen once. CDR3 sequence (DNA): TGTGCCAGCAGTTCGGGTCAGGGTAGTGGAAACACCATATATTTT. It yields the protein CASSSGQGSGNTIYF. The rearrangement links TRBV6-6 to TRBJ1-3; a weak D match, TRBD1 (5 bases). This CDR3 is built from 15 residues. The germline V and J ends were trimmed by 4 bases and 3 bases, with 13 bases remaining between them. CDR1 and CDR2 (germline): MNHNY, SVGAGI (reference sequence).

CDR3 in DNA: TGTGCCAGCAGCCCAGGGGGCCCGATGAACACTGAAGCTTTCTTT. It is translated as CASSPGGPMNTEAFF. The rearrangement links TRBV7-3 to TRBJ1-1, with TRBD1 matching 8 bases. Germline V gene data show CDR1 as SGHTA and CDR2 as FQGTGA. This CDR3 spans 15 amino acids. The junction had 5 bases not matched to a gene; V was cut back by 5 bases and J by 0 bases. Together with reference TRBV7-3 and TRBJ1-1, the CDR3 gives the full variable domain: GAGVSQTPSNKVTEKGKYVELRCDPISGHTALYWYRQSLGQGPEFLIYFQGTGAADDSGLPNDRFFAVRPEGSVSTLKIQRTERGDSAVYLCASSPGGPMNTEAFFGQGTRLTVV.

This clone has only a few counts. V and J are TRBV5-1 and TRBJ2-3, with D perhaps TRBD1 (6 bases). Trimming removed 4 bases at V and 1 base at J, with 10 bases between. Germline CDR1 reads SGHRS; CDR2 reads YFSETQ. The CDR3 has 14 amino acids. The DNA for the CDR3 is TGCGCCAGCAGCGGGAGACAGGGCACAGATACGCAGTATTTT. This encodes CASSGRQGTDTQYF.

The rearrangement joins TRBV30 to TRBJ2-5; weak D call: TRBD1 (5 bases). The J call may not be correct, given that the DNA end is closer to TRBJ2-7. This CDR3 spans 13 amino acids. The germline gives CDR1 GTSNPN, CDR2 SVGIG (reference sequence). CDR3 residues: CASDVGASYEQYF. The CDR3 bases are TGTGCCTCCGACGTAGGGGCTAGTTACGAGCAGTACTTC.

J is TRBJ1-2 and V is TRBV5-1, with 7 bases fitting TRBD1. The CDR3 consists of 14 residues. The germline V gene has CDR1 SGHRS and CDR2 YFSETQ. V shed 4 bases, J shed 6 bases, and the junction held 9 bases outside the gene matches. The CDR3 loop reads CASSPRDRVHGYTF. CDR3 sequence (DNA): TGCGCCAGCAGCCCCCGGGACAGAGTGCATGGCTACACCTTC.

CDR3 DNA sequence: TGTGCCAGCAGTCCGGACAGGACGGGACAGCCCCAGCATTTT. It codes for CASSPDRTGQPQHF. V gene TRBV5-5 combines with J gene TRBJ1-5; 7 positions match TRBD1. Germline CDR1 reads SGHKS; CDR2 reads YYEKEE (reference sequence). CDR3 length: 14 amino acids. Trimming took 5 bases from V and 7 from J; bases not matched to a gene: 9.

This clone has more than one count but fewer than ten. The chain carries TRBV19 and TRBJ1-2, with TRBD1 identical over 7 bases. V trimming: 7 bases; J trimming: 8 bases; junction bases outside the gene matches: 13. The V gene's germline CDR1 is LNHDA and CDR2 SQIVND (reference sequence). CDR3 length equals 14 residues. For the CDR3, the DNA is TGTGCCAGTAACTTGGGACAGTCCGGAGAGGGCTACACCTTC. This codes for CASNLGQSGEGYTF.

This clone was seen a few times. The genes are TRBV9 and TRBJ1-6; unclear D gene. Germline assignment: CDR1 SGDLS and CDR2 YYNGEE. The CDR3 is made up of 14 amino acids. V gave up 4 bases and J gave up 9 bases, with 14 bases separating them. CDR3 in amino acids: CASSPIAGGSPLHF. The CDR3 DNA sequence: TGTGCCAGCAGCCCAATCGCCGGTGGTTCACCCCTCCACTTT.

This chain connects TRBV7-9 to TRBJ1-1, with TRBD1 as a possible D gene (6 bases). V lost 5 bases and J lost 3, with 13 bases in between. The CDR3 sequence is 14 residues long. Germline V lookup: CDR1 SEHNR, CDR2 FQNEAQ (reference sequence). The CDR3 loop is CASSNREGYTEAFF. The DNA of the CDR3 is TGTGCCAGCAGCAACAGGGAGGGGTACACTGAAGCTTTCTTT.

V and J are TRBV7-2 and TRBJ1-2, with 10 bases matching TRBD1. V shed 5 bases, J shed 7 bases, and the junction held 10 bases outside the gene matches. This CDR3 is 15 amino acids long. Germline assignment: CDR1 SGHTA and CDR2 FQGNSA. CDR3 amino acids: CASSREPGQGCGYTF. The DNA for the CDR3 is TGTGCCAGCAGCCGAGAGCCGGGACAGGGGTGTGGCTACACCTTC.

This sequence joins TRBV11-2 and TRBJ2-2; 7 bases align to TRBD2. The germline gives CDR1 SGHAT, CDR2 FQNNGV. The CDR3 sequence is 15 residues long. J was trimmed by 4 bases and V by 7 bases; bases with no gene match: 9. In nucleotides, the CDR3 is TGTGCCAGCAACCCAGGGACTATAGCCACCGGGGAGCTGTTTTTT. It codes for CASNPGTIATGELFF. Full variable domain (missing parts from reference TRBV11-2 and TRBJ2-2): EAGVAQSPRYKIIEKRQSVAFWCNPISGHATLYWYQQILGQGPKLLIQFQNNGVVDDSQLPKDRFSAERLKGVDSTLKIQPAKLEDSAVYLCASNPGTIATGELFFGEGSRLTVL.

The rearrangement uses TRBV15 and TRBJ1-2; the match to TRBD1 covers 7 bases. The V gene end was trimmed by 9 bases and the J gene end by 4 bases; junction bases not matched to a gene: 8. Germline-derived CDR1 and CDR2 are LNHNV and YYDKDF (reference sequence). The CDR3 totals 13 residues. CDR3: CATTEGQSYGYTF. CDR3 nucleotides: TGTGCCACGACCGAGGGACAGTCCTATGGCTACACCTTC.

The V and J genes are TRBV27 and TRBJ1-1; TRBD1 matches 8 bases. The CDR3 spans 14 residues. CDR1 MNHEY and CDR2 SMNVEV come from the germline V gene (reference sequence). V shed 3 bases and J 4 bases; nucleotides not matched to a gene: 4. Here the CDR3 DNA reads TGTGCCAGCAGTTTCTCTACAGGGGGCACTGAAGCTTTCTTT. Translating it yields CASSFSTGGTEAFF.

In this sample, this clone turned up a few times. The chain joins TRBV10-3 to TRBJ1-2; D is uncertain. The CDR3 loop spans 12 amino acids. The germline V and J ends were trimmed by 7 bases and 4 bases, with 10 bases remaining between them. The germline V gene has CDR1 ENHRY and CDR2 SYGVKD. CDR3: CAINRGAYGYTF. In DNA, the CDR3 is TGTGCCATCAATCGAGGAGCCTATGGCTACACCTTC.

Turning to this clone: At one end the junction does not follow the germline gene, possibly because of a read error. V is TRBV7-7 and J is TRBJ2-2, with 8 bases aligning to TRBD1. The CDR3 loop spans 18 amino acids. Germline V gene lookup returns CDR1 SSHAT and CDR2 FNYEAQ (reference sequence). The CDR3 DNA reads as TGTGCTAGCAGCTTAGCGCTACCACAGGGGGCGAACACCGGGGAGCTGTTTTTT. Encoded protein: CASSLALPQGANTGELFF.

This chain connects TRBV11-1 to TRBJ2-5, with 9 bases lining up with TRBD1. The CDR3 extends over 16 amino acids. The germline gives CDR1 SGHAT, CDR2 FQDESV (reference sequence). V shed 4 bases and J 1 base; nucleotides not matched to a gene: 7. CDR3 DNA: TGTGCCAGCAGCTACCCTGGGACAGGGCTCCAAGAGACCCAGTACTTC. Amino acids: CASSYPGTGLQETQYF.